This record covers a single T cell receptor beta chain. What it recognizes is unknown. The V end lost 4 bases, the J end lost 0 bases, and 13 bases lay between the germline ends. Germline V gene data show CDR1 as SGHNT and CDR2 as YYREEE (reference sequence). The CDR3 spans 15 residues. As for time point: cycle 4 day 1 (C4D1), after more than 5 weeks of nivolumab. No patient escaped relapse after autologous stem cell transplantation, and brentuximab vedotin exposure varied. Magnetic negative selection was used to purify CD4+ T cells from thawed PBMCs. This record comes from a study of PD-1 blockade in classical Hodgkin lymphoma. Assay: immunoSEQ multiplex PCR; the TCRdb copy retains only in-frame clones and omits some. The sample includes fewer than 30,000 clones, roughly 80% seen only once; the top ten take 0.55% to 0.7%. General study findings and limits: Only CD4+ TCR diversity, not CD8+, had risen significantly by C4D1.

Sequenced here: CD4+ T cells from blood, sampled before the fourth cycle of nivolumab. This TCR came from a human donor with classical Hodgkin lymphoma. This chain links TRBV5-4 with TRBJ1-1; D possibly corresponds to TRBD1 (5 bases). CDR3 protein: CASSPHSTVNTEAFF. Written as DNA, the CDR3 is TGTGCCAGCAGCCCGCACTCGACAGTGAACACTGAAGCTTTCTTT.